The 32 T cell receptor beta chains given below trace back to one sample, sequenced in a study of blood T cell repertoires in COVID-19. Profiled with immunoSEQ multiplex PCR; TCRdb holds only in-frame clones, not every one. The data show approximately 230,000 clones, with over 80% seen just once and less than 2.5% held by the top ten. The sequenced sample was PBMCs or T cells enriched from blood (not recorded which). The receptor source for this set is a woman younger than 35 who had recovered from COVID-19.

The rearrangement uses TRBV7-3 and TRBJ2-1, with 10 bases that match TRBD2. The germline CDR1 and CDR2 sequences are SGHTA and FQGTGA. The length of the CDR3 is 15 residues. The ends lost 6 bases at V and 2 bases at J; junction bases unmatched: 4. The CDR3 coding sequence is TGTGCCAGCAGTTCAGCGGGAGGGACCTACAATGAGCAGTTCTTC. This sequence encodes CASSSAGGTYNEQFF.

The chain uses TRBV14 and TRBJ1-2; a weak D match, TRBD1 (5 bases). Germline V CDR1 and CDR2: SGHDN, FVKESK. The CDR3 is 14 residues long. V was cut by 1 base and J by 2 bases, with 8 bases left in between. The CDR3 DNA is TGTGCCAGCAGCCAAGGGTACAGGAACTATGGCTACACCTTC. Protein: CASSQGYRNYGYTF.

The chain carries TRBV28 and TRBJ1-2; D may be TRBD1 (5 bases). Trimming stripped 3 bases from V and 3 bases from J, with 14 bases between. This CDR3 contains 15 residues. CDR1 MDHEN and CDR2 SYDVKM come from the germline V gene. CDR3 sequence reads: CASSFGKGRDYGYTF. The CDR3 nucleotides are TGTGCCAGCAGTTTCGGGAAGGGGAGGGACTATGGCTACACCTTC.

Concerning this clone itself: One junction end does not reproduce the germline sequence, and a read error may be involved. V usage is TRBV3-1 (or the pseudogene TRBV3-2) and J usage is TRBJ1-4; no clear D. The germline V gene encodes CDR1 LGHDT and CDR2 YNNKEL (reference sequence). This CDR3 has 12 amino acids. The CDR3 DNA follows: TGTGCCAGCAGCTTCATGAGGGAAACACTGTTTTTT. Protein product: CASSFMRETLFF.

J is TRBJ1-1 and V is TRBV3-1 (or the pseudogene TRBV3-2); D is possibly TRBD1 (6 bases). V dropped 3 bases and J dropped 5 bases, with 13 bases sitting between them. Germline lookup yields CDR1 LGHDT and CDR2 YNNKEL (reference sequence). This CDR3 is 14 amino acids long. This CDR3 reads CASSHKSGVTEAFF. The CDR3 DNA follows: TGTGCCAGCAGCCACAAATCAGGGGTAACTGAAGCTTTCTTT.

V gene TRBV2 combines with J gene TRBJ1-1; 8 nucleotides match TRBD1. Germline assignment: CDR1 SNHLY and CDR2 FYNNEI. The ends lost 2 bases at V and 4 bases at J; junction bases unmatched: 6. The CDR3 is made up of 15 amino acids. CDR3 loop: CASSEQAQGGTEAFF. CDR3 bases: TGTGCCAGCAGTGAACAAGCACAGGGGGGCACTGAAGCTTTCTTT.

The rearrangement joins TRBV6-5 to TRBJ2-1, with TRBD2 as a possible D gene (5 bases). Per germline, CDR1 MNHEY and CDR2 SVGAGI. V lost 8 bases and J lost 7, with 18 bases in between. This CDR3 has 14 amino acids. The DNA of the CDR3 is TGTGCCAGCTTTTTCGAGGGAATTCGGAATGAGCAGTTCTTC. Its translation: CASFFEGIRNEQFF.

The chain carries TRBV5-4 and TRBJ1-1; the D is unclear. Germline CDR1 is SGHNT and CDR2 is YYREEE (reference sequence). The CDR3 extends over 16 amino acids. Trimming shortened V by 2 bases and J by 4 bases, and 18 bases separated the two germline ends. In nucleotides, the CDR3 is TGTGCCAGCAGCTTCTATGCGACCCGTCGAGGCACTGAAGCTTTCTTT. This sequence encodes CASSFYATRRGTEAFF.

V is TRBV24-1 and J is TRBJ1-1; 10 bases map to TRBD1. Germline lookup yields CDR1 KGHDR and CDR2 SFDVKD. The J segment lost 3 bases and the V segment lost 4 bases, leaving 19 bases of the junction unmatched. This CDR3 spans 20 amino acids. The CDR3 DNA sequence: TGTGCCACCAGTGACTCCGGGACAGGGGCAAAGGGTGGATGGGACACTGAAGCTTTCTTT. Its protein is CATSDSGTGAKGGWDTEAFF.

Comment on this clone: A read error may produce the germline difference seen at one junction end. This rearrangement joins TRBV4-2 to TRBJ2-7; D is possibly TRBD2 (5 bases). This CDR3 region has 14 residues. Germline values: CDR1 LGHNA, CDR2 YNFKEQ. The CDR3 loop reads CASSQDPSSHEQYF. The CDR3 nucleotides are TGTGCCAGCAGCCAAGATCCTAGCTCCCACGAGCAGTACTTC.

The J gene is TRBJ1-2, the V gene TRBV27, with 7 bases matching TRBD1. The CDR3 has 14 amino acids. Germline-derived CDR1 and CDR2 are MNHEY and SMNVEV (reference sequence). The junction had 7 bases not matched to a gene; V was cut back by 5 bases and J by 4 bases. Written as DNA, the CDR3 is TGTGCCAGCAGTCTGTCAACAGGGGTCTATGGCTACACCTTC. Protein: CASSLSTGVYGYTF.

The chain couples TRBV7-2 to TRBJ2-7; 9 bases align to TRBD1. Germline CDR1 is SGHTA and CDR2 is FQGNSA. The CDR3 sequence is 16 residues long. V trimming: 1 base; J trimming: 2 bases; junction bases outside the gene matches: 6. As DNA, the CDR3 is TGTGCCAGCAGCTTAGACACCGGGACAGGGACCTACGAGCAGTACTTC. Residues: CASSLDTGTGTYEQYF.

CDR3 nucleotides: TGTGCCAGTAGTAGGACAGAGTCCTACGAGCAGTACTTC. This translates into CASSRTESYEQYF. J is TRBJ2-7 and V is TRBV19; tentative D call: TRBD1 (6 bases). The germline V gene encodes CDR1 LNHDA and CDR2 SQIVND (reference sequence). The CDR3 covers 13 residues. V lost 4 bases and J lost 1, with 8 bases in between.

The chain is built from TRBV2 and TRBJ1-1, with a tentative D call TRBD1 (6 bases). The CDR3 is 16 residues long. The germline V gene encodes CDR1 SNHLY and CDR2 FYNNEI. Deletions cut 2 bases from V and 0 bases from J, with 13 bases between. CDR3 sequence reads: CASSENRGSMNTEAFF. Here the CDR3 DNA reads TGTGCCAGCAGTGAAAATAGGGGGTCGATGAACACTGAAGCTTTCTTT. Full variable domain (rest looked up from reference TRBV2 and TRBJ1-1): EPEVTQTPSHQVTQMGQEVILRCVPISNHLYFYWYRQILGQKVEFLVSFYNNEISEKSEIFDDQFSVERPDGSNFTLKIRSTKLEDSAMYFCASSENRGSMNTEAFFGQGTRLTVV.

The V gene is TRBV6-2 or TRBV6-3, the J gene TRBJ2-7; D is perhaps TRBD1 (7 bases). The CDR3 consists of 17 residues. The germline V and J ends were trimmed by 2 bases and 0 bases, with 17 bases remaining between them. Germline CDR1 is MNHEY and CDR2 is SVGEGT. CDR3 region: CASSYRTGGLSSYEQYF. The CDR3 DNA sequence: TGTGCCAGCAGTTACAGGACAGGAGGGTTAAGCTCCTACGAGCAGTACTTC.

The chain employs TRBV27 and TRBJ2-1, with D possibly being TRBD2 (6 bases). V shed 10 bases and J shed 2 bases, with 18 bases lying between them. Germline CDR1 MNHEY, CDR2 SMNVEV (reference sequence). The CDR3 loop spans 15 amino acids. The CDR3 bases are TGTGCCACTCGAACCAGACTAGTCCCCTACAATGAGCAGTTCTTC. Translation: CATRTRLVPYNEQFF.

The CDR3 here is CASNRMISMNTEAFF. CDR3 nucleotide sequence: TGTGCCAGCAACAGAATGATCTCCATGAACACTGAAGCTTTCTTT. The rearrangement joins TRBV6-6 to TRBJ1-1; D gene ambiguous. The CDR3 has 15 amino acids. The germline V gene has CDR1 MNHNY and CDR2 SVGAGI (reference sequence). Trimming took off 7 bases at V and 0 bases at J, with 15 bases between the two ends.

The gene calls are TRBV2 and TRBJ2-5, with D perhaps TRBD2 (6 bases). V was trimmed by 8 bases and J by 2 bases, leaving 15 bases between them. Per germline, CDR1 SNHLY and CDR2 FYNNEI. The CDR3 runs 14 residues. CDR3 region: CASARGTEQETQYF. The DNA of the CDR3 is TGTGCCAGCGCCCGCGGGACGGAACAAGAGACCCAGTACTTC. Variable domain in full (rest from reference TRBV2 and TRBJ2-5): EPEVTQTPSHQVTQMGQEVILRCVPISNHLYFYWYRQILGQKVEFLVSFYNNEISEKSEIFDDQFSVERPDGSNFTLKIRSTKLEDSAMYFCASARGTEQETQYFGPGTRLLVL.

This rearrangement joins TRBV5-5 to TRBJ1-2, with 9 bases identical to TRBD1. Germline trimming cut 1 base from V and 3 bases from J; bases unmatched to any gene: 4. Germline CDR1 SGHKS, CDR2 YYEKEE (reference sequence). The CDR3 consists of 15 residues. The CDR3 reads CASSLRTGGDYGYTF. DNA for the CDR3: TGTGCCAGCAGCTTGAGAACAGGGGGCGACTATGGCTACACCTTC.

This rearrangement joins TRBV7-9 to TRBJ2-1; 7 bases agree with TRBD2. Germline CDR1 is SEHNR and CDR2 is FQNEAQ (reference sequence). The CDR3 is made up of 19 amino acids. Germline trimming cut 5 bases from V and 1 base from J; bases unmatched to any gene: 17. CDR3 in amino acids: CASSPYQWASGKSYNEQFF. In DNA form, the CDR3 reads TGTGCCAGCAGCCCCTACCAGTGGGCCAGCGGGAAGTCCTACAATGAGCAGTTCTTC.

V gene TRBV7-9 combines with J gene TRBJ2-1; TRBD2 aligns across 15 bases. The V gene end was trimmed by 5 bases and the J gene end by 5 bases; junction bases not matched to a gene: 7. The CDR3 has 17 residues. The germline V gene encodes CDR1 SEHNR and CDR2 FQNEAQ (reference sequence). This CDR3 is CASSTRTSGRGHNEQFF. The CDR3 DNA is TGTGCCAGCAGCACCAGGACTAGCGGGAGGGGGCACAATGAGCAGTTCTTC.

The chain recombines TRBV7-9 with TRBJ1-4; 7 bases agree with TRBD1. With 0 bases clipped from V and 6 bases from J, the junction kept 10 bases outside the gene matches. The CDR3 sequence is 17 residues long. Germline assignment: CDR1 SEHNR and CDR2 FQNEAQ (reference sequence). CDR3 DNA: TGTGCCAGCAGCTTAGCAACACAGGGGAGAAGGGATGAAAAACTGTTTTTT. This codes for CASSLATQGRRDEKLFF.

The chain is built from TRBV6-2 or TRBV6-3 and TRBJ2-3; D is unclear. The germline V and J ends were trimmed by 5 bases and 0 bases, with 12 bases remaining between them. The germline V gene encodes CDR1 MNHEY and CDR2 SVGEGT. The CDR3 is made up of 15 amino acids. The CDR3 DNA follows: TGTGCCAGCAGTGCCAGCCGGGTTAGCACAGATACGCAGTATTTT. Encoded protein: CASSASRVSTDTQYF.

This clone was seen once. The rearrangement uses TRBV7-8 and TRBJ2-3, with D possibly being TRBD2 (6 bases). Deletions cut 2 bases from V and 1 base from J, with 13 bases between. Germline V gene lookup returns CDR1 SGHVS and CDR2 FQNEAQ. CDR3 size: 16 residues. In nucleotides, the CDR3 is TGTGCCAGCAGCTTAAGTTTGCGGGGCGGCACAGATACGCAGTATTTT. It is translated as CASSLSLRGGTDTQYF.

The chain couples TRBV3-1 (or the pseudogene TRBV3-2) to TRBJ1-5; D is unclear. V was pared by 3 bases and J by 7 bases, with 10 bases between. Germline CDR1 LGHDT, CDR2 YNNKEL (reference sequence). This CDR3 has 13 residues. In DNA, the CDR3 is TGTGCCAGCAGCCATGGGAGTAGGCAGCCCCAGCATTTT. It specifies CASSHGSRQPQHF.

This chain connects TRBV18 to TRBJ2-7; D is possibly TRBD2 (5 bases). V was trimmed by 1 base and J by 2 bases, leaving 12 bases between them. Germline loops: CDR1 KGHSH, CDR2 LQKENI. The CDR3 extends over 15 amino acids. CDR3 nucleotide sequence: TGTGCCAGCTCACCACTCGGACCGAGGGCCTACGAGCAGTACTTC. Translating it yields CASSPLGPRAYEQYF.

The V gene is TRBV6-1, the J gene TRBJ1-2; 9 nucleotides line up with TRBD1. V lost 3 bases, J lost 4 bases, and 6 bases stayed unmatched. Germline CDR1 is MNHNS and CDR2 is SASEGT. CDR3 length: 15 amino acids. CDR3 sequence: CASSEGDRVGYGYTF. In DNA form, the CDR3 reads TGTGCCAGCAGTGAGGGGGACAGGGTAGGCTATGGCTACACCTTC.

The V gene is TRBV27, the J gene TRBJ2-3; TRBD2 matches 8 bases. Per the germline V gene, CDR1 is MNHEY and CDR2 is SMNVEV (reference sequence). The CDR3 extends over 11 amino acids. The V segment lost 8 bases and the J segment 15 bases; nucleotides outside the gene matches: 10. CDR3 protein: CASLFGRAVYF. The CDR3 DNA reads TGTGCCAGCCTTTTCGGGAGGGCGGTATATTTT.

CDR3 sequence: CASSYLDRSYEQYF. The CDR3 DNA reads as TGTGCCAGCAGCTATCTCGACAGATCCTACGAGCAGTACTTC. The V gene is TRBV7-9, the J gene TRBJ2-7; TRBD1 is a possible D gene (5 bases). This CDR3 region has 14 residues. Germline V lookup: CDR1 SEHNR, CDR2 FQNEAQ (reference sequence). The ends were cut back, 4 bases at V and 1 base at J, with 11 bases in the middle.

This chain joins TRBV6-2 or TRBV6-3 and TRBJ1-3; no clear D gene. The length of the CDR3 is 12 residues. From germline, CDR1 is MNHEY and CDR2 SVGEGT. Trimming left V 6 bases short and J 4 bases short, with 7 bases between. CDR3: CASSPLGNTIYF. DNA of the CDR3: TGTGCCAGCAGCCCCCTAGGAAACACCATATATTTT.

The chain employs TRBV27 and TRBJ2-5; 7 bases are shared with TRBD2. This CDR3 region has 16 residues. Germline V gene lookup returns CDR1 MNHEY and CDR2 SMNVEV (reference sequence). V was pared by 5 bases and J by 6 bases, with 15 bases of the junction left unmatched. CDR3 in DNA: TGTGCCAGCAGTCTGCAGGGAGGGGTGGTATTGAAGACCCAGTACTTC. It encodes CASSLQGGVVLKTQYF.

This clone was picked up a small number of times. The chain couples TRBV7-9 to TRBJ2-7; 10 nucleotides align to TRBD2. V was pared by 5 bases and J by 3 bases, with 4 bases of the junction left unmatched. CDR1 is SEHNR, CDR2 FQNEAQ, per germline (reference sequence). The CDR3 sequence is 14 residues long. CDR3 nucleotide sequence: TGTGCCAGCAGCCGCGCTAGCGGGGGCTACGAGCAGTACTTC. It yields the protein CASSRASGGYEQYF.